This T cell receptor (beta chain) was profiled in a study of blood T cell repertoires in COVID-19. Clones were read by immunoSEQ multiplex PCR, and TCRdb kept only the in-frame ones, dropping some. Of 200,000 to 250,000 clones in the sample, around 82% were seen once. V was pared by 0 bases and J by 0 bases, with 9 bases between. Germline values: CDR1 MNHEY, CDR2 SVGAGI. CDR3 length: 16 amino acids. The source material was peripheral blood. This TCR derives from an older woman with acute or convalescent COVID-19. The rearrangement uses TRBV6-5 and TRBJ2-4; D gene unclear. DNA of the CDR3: TGTGCCAGCAGTTACTCGGAGAACTTAGCCAAAAACATTCAGTACTTC. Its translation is CASSYSENLAKNIQYF.